One sample yielded the 31 T cell receptor beta chains listed below, sequenced in a study of OX40 agonist ivuxolimab in advanced cancers. Library generation was performed with the immunoSEQ multiplex PCR assay. What TCRdb holds here is the immuneACCESS table cut down to in-frame rearrangements. Part of the clones is not present; checked against another copy, under half of the missing clones reflect an unresolved V gene, and the others are unexplained. In this sample the table shows roughly 69,000 clones, about 90% of which occur a single time. The ten largest clones represent 5.2% of the sample. The source material was CD4+ or CD8+ T cells sorted from blood, sampled in a trial of the OX40 agonist ivuxolimab. Receptors were obtained from an adult with an advanced solid tumor such as melanoma, head and neck, liver or kidney cancer.

This sequence joins TRBV18 and TRBJ2-5; D might be TRBD2 (7 bases). The CDR3 covers 15 residues. CDR1 KGHSH and CDR2 LQKENI come from the germline V gene. V dropped 3 bases and J dropped 2 bases, with 13 bases sitting between them. Here the CDR3 reads CASSPGAGVQETQYF. CDR3 in DNA: TGTGCCAGCTCACCGGGGGCGGGAGTACAAGAGACCCAGTACTTC.

The chain recombines TRBV9 with TRBJ2-4, with 10 bases fitting TRBD2. V dropped 3 bases and J dropped 7; count of bases not matched to a gene: 10. The length of the CDR3 is 16 residues. Germline V CDR1 and CDR2: SGDLS, YYNGEE. For the CDR3, the DNA is TGTGCCAGCAGCGCCTCGTCCGGGACTAGCGCTAACATTCAGTACTTC. Translating it yields CASSASSGTSANIQYF. The variable domain in full, completed from reference TRBV9 and TRBJ2-4, reads DSGVTQTPKHLITATGQRVTLRCSPRSGDLSVYWYQQSLDQGLQFLIQYYNGEERAKGNILERFSAQQFPDLHSELNLSSLELGDSALYFCASSASSGTSANIQYFGAGTRLSVL.

The gene calls are TRBV11-2 and TRBJ2-3; tentatively, D is TRBD1 (6 bases). The germline CDR1 and CDR2 sequences are SGHAT and FQNNGV. CDR3 length equals 14 residues. V dropped 5 bases and J dropped 0 bases, with 9 bases sitting between them. The chain's CDR3 is CASSPGTSTDTQYF. CDR3 bases: TGTGCCAGCAGCCCAGGGACAAGCACAGATACGCAGTATTTT.

In nucleotides, the CDR3 is TGTGCCAGCAGTGTACAGTCGTCATCGAGAGAGCAGTACTTC. Amino acids: CASSVQSSSREQYF. This sequence joins TRBV28 and TRBJ2-7, with D unclear. The V end was cut by 5 bases, the J end by 7 bases, with 18 bases between. The CDR3 is 14 amino acids. The germline V gene encodes CDR1 MDHEN and CDR2 SYDVKM.

In its sample, this clone was seen once. The chain joins TRBV9 to TRBJ2-2; weak D call: TRBD2 (5 bases). The ends were cut back, 3 bases at V and 3 bases at J, with 9 bases in the middle. The CDR3 consists of 14 residues. Germline CDR1 and CDR2: SGDLS and YYNGEE. The chain's CDR3 is CASSGEFYTGELFF. CDR3 nucleotide sequence: TGTGCCAGCAGCGGGGAGTTTTACACCGGGGAGCTGTTTTTT.

The chain is built from TRBV18 and TRBJ2-3, with 9 bases lining up with TRBD1. V lost 3 bases, J lost 3 bases, and 1 base stayed unmatched. Germline assignment: CDR1 KGHSH and CDR2 LQKENI. The CDR3 loop spans 14 amino acids. The CDR3 region is CASSPGQGTDTQYF. In nucleotides, the CDR3 is TGTGCCAGCTCACCGGGACAGGGAACAGATACGCAGTATTTT.

The gene calls are TRBV5-1 and TRBJ2-3; TRBD2 matches at 8 bases. Per the germline V gene, CDR1 is SGHRS and CDR2 is YFSETQ. This CDR3 region has 16 residues. Trimming removed 4 bases from V and 0 bases from J; junction bases left unmatched: 7. The CDR3 bases are TGCGCCAGCAGCCCCGGTAGCGGGGCTAGCACAGATACGCAGTATTTT. As protein: CASSPGSGASTDTQYF.

The rearrangement joins TRBV30 to TRBJ2-1, with 10 bases lining up with TRBD1. The CDR3 is made up of 12 amino acids. V lost 8 bases and J lost 10; bases outside the gene matches: 8. In germline, CDR1 is GTSNPN, CDR2 SVGIG (reference sequence). The CDR3 nucleotides read TGTGCCCGAAGACAGGGGGCGGGAGAGCAGTTCTTC. Translating it yields CARRQGAGEQFF. Variable domain in full (rest from reference TRBV30 and TRBJ2-1): SQTIHQWPATLVQPVGSPLSLECTVEGTSNPNLYWYRQAAGRGLQLLFYSVGIGQISSEVPQNLSASRPQDRQFILSSKKLLLSDSGFYLCARRQGAGEQFFGPGTRLTVL.

This chain uses TRBV30 with TRBJ1-3; D not certain. The CDR3 covers 10 residues. V dropped 5 bases and J dropped 3 bases, with 2 bases sitting between them. Germline-derived CDR1 and CDR2 are GTSNPN and SVGIG (reference sequence). The CDR3 reads CAWGGNTIYF. CDR3 nucleotides: TGTGCCTGGGGTGGAAACACCATATATTTT.

This clone was detected once. The gene calls are TRBV20-1 and TRBJ2-7; D gene uncertain. CDR1 DFQATT and CDR2 SNEGSKA come from the germline V gene (reference sequence). V shed 3 bases and J shed 5 bases, with 8 bases lying between them. The CDR3 is 11 amino acids. CDR3 residues: CSASPQDEQYF. As DNA, the CDR3 is TGCAGTGCTAGTCCTCAGGACGAGCAGTACTTC.

The gene calls are TRBV2 and TRBJ1-3; tentatively, D is TRBD1 (6 bases). Trimming left V 5 bases short and J 0 bases short, with 8 bases between. The CDR3 is made up of 14 amino acids. CDR1 and CDR2 (germline): SNHLY, FYNNEI. The CDR3 DNA sequence: TGTGCCAGCAGTCGGGGGCTCTCTGGAAACACCATATATTTT. Its protein product is CASSRGLSGNTIYF.

This clone appeared once. The chain carries TRBV6-6 and TRBJ2-5; maybe TRBD1 (6 bases). The CDR3 covers 12 residues. The germline gives CDR1 MNHNY, CDR2 SVGAGI (reference sequence). V lost 5 bases and J 5 bases, leaving 9 bases between the germline ends. For the CDR3, the DNA is TGTGCCAGCAGTACTACAGGGGAGACCCAGTACTTC. This codes for CASSTTGETQYF.

This chain joins TRBV5-4 and TRBJ2-7; the D is unclear. From germline, CDR1 is SGHNT and CDR2 YYREEE (reference sequence). This CDR3 has 15 residues. The germline V and J ends were trimmed by 1 base and 6 bases, with 17 bases remaining between them. The CDR3 nucleotides are TGTGCCAGCAGCTTGAGGCAGGACCCTACCTTCGAGCAGTACTTC. It is translated as CASSLRQDPTFEQYF.

The rearrangement joins TRBV6-1 to TRBJ1-2; 7 nucleotides match TRBD1. J lost 3 bases, V lost 6 bases, and 4 bases had no gene match. CDR3 length equals 13 residues. Per germline, CDR1 MNHNS and CDR2 SASEGT. The CDR3 bases are TGTGCCAGCAGGAGAACAGGGGACTATGGCTACACCTTC. This gives the protein CASRRTGDYGYTF.

The rearrangement uses TRBV7-9 and TRBJ2-3, with unresolved D. Trimming left V 4 bases short and J 1 base short, with 6 bases between. Germline V gene data show CDR1 as SEHNR and CDR2 as FQNEAQ (reference sequence). This CDR3 is 13 amino acids long. The CDR3 here is CASSWSGTDTQYF. The CDR3 DNA is TGTGCCAGCAGCTGGAGCGGCACAGATACGCAGTATTTT.

The gene calls are TRBV5-4 and TRBJ2-1; 8 nucleotides match TRBD2. V lost 0 bases, J lost 4 bases, and 9 bases stayed unmatched. The CDR3 length is 17 residues. Germline loops: CDR1 SGHNT, CDR2 YYREEE (reference sequence). CDR3 amino acids: CASSLGLAGRRYNEQFF. CDR3 DNA sequence: TGTGCCAGCAGCTTGGGCCTAGCGGGCAGAAGGTACAATGAGCAGTTCTTC.

J is TRBJ2-2 and V is TRBV9; 12 bases line up with TRBD2. The CDR3 runs to 18 residues. Trimming at V came to 4 bases and at J to 6 bases, leaving 13 bases not matched to a gene. The germline V gene has CDR1 SGDLS and CDR2 YYNGEE. The CDR3 DNA reads TGTGCCAGCAGCCCGCAAATACCGGCTAGCGGGAGGGCCGGGGAGCTGTTTTTT. It is translated as CASSPQIPASGRAGELFF. Full variable domain (outside the CDR3, taken from reference TRBV9 and TRBJ2-2): DSGVTQTPKHLITATGQRVTLRCSPRSGDLSVYWYQQSLDQGLQFLIQYYNGEERAKGNILERFSAQQFPDLHSELNLSSLELGDSALYFCASSPQIPASGRAGELFFGEGSRLTVL.

This chain links TRBV27 with TRBJ2-7, with TRBD1 identical over 10 bases. CDR1 is MNHEY and CDR2 is SMNVEV in the germline V gene (reference sequence). With 2 bases clipped from V and 3 bases from J, the junction kept 4 bases outside the gene matches. The CDR3 runs to 15 residues. This CDR3 reads CASSLAGQGNYEQYF. CDR3 nucleotide sequence: TGTGCCAGCAGTTTAGCGGGACAGGGGAACTACGAGCAGTACTTC.

The V and J genes are TRBV19 and TRBJ2-1; TRBD2 matches at 9 bases. The CDR3 has 16 amino acids. Looked up from germline, CDR1 is LNHDA and CDR2 is SQIVND (reference sequence). V was pared by 3 bases and J by 2 bases, with 5 bases of the junction left unmatched. CDR3 sequence: CASSIGLAFPYNEQFF. Here the CDR3 DNA reads TGTGCCAGTAGTATCGGACTAGCGTTTCCCTACAATGAGCAGTTCTTC.

This clone appeared a single time. The chain recombines TRBV6-5 with TRBJ2-3; D is unresolved. Germline loops: CDR1 MNHEY, CDR2 SVGAGI. The CDR3 loop spans 14 amino acids. V lost 8 bases and J 5 bases, leaving 17 bases between the germline ends. Here the CDR3 DNA reads TGTGCCAGCGCCCGAGAAACTCGAATAGATACGCAGTATTTT. Translated: CASARETRIDTQYF.

V gene TRBV20-1 combines with J gene TRBJ2-5; D possibly corresponds to TRBD1 (5 bases). Germline V gene lookup returns CDR1 DFQATT and CDR2 SNEGSKA (reference sequence). The CDR3 sequence is 11 residues long. Trimming left V 4 bases short and J 7 bases short, with 10 bases between. CDR3 sequence (DNA): TGCAGTGCTATGGTTCAGGGGACCCAGTACTTC. Its translation: CSAMVQGTQYF.

The table lists this clone with a count of one. The gene calls are TRBV2 and TRBJ1-5, with 8 nucleotides matching TRBD1. With V trimmed by 6 bases and J by 4 bases, 8 bases remained unmatched. This CDR3 region has 15 residues. From germline, CDR1 is SNHLY and CDR2 FYNNEI. The CDR3 loop is CASRDRTGSNQPQHF. DNA for the CDR3: TGTGCCAGCAGGGATAGGACAGGGAGTAATCAGCCCCAGCATTTT.

The gene calls are TRBV2 and TRBJ1-4, with TRBD1 identical over 7 bases. Trimming cost V 5 bases and J 3 bases; bases outside gene matches: 3. Germline V gene lookup returns CDR1 SNHLY and CDR2 FYNNEI. This CDR3 has 14 amino acids. The CDR3: CASSSGTANEKLFF. The DNA for the CDR3 is TGTGCCAGCAGTTCCGGGACAGCTAATGAAAAACTGTTTTTT. Based on the CDR3 plus reference TRBV2 and TRBJ1-4, the full variable domain is EPEVTQTPSHQVTQMGQEVILRCVPISNHLYFYWYRQILGQKVEFLVSFYNNEISEKSEIFDDQFSVERPDGSNFTLKIRSTKLEDSAMYFCASSSGTANEKLFFGSGTQLSVL.

This chain links TRBV2 with TRBJ2-7; D is perhaps TRBD1 or TRBD2 (5 bases each). This CDR3 has 15 residues. In germline, CDR1 is SNHLY, CDR2 FYNNEI. With 7 bases removed from V and 0 bases from J, the gap between germline ends came to 16 bases. In nucleotides, the CDR3 is TGTGCCAGCACCGGGGTGCAGGGTCCCTCCTACGAGCAGTACTTC. Its translation: CASTGVQGPSYEQYF.

Regarding this clone: The sample carries other DNA sequences with the same CDR3. The V gene is TRBV5-6, the J gene TRBJ2-7; D unclear. Germline V lookup: CDR1 SGHDT, CDR2 YYEEEE. The CDR3 is 11 residues long. The ends were cut back, 0 bases at V and 4 bases at J, with 2 bases in the middle. This CDR3 is CASSLDYEQYF. The CDR3 DNA follows: TGTGCCAGCAGCTTGGATTACGAGCAGTACTTC.

This chain links TRBV19 with TRBJ2-5; D perhaps matches TRBD1 (6 bases). CDR1 and CDR2 (germline): LNHDA, SQIVND (reference sequence). The CDR3 extends over 15 amino acids. The V end lost 2 bases, the J end lost 5 bases, and 15 bases lay between the germline ends. The CDR3 sequence: CASSIRGSPRETQYF. In DNA form, the CDR3 reads TGTGCCAGTAGTATAAGGGGGAGTCCGCGGGAGACCCAGTACTTC.

The CDR3 bases are TGTGCCAGCAGCTTGGTCCGCGGGGAGCTGTTTTTT. It is translated as CASSLVRGELFF. The genes are TRBV5-6 and TRBJ2-2; D not resolved. The germline gives CDR1 SGHDT, CDR2 YYEEEE. V was cut by 0 bases and J by 7 bases, with 4 bases left in between. The CDR3 runs to 12 residues.

The chain uses TRBV9 and TRBJ2-2; 7 bases match TRBD2. From germline, CDR1 is SGDLS and CDR2 YYNGEE. J was trimmed by 4 bases and V by 6 bases; bases with no gene match: 3. The CDR3 sequence is 13 residues long. CDR3: CASTRGVTGELFF. The CDR3 bases are TGTGCCAGCACCCGGGGGGTCACCGGGGAGCTGTTTTTT.

To note about this clone: Additional DNA sequences in this sample encode the identical CDR3. The V and J genes are TRBV18 and TRBJ2-7, with a tentative D call TRBD2 (5 bases). V lost 1 base and J lost 2, with 9 bases in between. The CDR3 extends over 14 amino acids. Per the germline V gene, CDR1 is KGHSH and CDR2 is LQKENI. CDR3 nucleotide sequence: TGTGCCAGCTCACCACAGGACTTCGCCTACGAGCAGTACTTC. Its translation: CASSPQDFAYEQYF.

The rearrangement links TRBV9 to TRBJ2-7, with 7 positions matching TRBD2. The CDR3 sequence is 14 residues long. Unmatched junction bases numbered 5, after V lost 0 bases and J lost 5 bases. Germline CDR1 SGDLS, CDR2 YYNGEE. In nucleotides, the CDR3 is TGTGCCAGCAGCGTAGGTCCGGGGAGGGACGAGCAGTACTTC. Protein sequence: CASSVGPGRDEQYF.

The chain carries TRBV30 and TRBJ1-2; D call uncertain. In germline, CDR1 is GTSNPN, CDR2 SVGIG (reference sequence). Trimming took 2 bases from V and 4 from J, leaving 8 bases between them. There are 12 residues in the CDR3. The CDR3 sequence: CAWSTLSYGYTF. The CDR3 DNA reads as TGTGCCTGGAGTACCCTGAGCTATGGCTACACCTTC.